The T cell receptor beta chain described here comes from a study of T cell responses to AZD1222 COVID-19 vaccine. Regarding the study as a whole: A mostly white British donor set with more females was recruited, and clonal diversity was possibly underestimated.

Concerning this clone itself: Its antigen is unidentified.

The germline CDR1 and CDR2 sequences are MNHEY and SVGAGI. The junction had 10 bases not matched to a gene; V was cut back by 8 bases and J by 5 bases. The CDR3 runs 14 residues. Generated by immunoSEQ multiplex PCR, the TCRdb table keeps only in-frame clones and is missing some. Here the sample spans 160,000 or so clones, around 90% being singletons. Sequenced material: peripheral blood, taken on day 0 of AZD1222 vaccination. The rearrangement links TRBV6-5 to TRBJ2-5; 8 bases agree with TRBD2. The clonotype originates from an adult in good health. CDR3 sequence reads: CASVREGLMETQYF. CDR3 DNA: TGTGCCAGCGTCCGGGAGGGCCTCATGGAGACCCAGTACTTC.